This T cell receptor beta chain was sequenced in a study of cytotoxic CD8 clonotypes in ibrutinib-treated CLL. The CDR3 is made up of 15 amino acids. CDR1 is SGHNT, CDR2 YENEEA, per germline. V was clipped by 0 bases and J by 7 bases, with 13 bases between them. Measured with immunoSEQ multiplex PCR; TCRdb has only the in-frame clones, and not every one. The profile shows approximately 120,000 clones, roughly 57% of them singletons. The chain joins TRBV11-3 to TRBJ1-5; a possible D gene is TRBD1 (6 bases). The clonotype originates from a human donor with chronic lymphocytic leukemia. The specimen was PBMCs, collected after 24 months of ibrutinib treatment. CDR3 sequence: CASSLESGVGQPQHF. Written as DNA, the CDR3 is TGTGCCAGCAGCTTAGAGTCAGGGGTCGGCCAGCCCCAGCATTTT.